The 21 T cell receptor beta chains listed next were all sequenced from one sample in a study of T cells in women clearing cervical HPV infection. TCRdb keeps only in-frame clones here, not all; method: immunoSEQ multiplex PCR. The sample shows around 22,000 clones, and about 3.3% sits with its ten largest clones. The sequenced material came from blood buffy coat. The receptors stem from a woman aged 18 to 75 with a cervical HPV16 infection that either progressed to CIN3+ or cleared (not recorded which).

Comment on this clone: From the germline J gene comes the end of the CDR3, since the read stops 3 residues before it. J is TRBJ1-6 and V is TRBV11-3; possibly TRBD1 for D (5 bases). Trimming removed 3 bases at V and 5 bases at J, with 11 bases between. The CDR3 loop spans 15 amino acids. CDR1 and CDR2 (germline): SGHNT, YENEEA. The CDR3 DNA, read in part, is TGTGCCAGCAGCTTCCCGACAGATGATAATTCACCC. Its translation: CASSFPTDDNSP. The CDR3 as a whole reads CASSFPTDDNSPLHF.

The CDR3 spells CASRELAGGETQYF. CDR3 DNA (partial): TGTGCCAGCAGGGAACTAGCGGGGGGGGAGACC. The rearrangement joins TRBV2 to TRBJ2-5; 13 bases match TRBD2. From the germline J gene comes the end of the CDR3, since the read stops 3 residues before it. The trim removed 6 bases at V and 5 bases at J, leaving 3 bases unmatched. The CDR3 length is 14 residues. CDR1 is SNHLY, CDR2 FYNNEI, per germline.

As to this clone: The CDR3 end falls 3 residues outside the read, so it is completed with the germline J gene. V gene TRBV7-9 combines with J gene TRBJ2-5; tentatively, D is TRBD1 (6 bases). The CDR3 totals 13 residues. V lost 8 bases and J lost 0, with 10 bases in between. Germline values: CDR1 SEHNR, CDR2 FQNEAQ (reference sequence). The CDR3: CASLRDNQETQYF. CDR3 DNA (partial): TGTGCCAGCCTGAGGGACAACCAAGAGACC.

In regard to this clone: The CDR3 end falls 3 residues outside the read, so it is completed with the germline J gene. The chain is built from TRBV5-4 and TRBJ2-5; tentative D call: TRBD2 (5 bases). Trimming removed 4 bases at V and 2 bases at J, with 12 bases between. The CDR3 length is 14 residues. In germline, CDR1 is SGHNT, CDR2 YYREEE (reference sequence). The CDR3 protein is CASSQKRGQETQYF. CDR3 DNA (partial): TGTGCCAGCAGCCAAAAACGGGGTCAAGAGACC. Full variable domain (outside the CDR3, taken from reference TRBV5-4 and TRBJ2-5): ETGVTQSPTHLIKTRGQQVTLRCSSQSGHNTVSWYQQALGQGPQFIFQYYREEENGRGNFPPRFSGLQFPNYSSELNVNALELDDSALYLCASSQKRGQETQYFGPGTRLLVL.

Frequency places this clone as medium-sized. The sequenced fragment ends 3 residues before the CDR3 boundary, so the rest is inferred from the germline J gene. The chain recombines TRBV18 with TRBJ2-1, with 9 positions matching TRBD2. CDR3 size: 13 residues. After removal of 6 bases from V and 7 bases from J, the junction contained 4 bases not matched to a gene. The germline V gene has CDR1 KGHSH and CDR2 LQKENI. The covered CDR3 bases are TGTGCCAGCTCTCGGACTAGCGATAATGAG. Amino acids: CASSRTSDNE. The full-length CDR3 reads as CASSRTSDNEQFF.

Regarding this clone: The CDR3 end falls 3 residues outside the read, so it is completed with the germline J gene. The rearrangement links TRBV12-3 or TRBV12-4 to TRBJ1-5; D call uncertain. This CDR3 contains 14 residues. Trimming cost V 3 bases and J 0 bases, with 6 bases left between them. The DNA read from the CDR3 is TGTGCCAGCAGTTTTGAGGGTAGCAATCAGCCC. This translates into CASSFEGSNQP. The entire CDR3 protein reads CASSFEGSNQPQHF.

To note about this clone: The read finishes 3 residues shy of the CDR3 end, and the germline J gene is used to complete it. The chain is built from TRBV5-1 and TRBJ2-5; 9 bases agree with TRBD1. The trim removed 4 bases at V and 2 bases at J, leaving 6 bases unmatched. This CDR3 has 15 residues. The germline gives CDR1 SGHRS, CDR2 YFSETQ. The CDR3 reads CASSPGTGLQETQYF. Partial CDR3 DNA: TGCGCCAGCAGCCCCGGGACAGGGCTACAAGAGACC.

The CDR3 bases that were read are TGTGCCACCGGAGGACATACGAACACCGGGGAG. Translation gives CATGGHTNTGE. The whole CDR3 sequence reads CATGGHTNTGELFF. The chain recombines TRBV24-1 with TRBJ2-2; D tentatively fits TRBD1 or TRBD2 (5 bases each). The read ends 3 residues before the CDR3 terminus; that terminus is restored from the germline J gene. Germline values: CDR1 KGHDR, CDR2 SFDVKD. V shed 9 bases and J shed 0 bases, with 10 bases lying between them. CDR3 length: 14 amino acids.

Remarks on this clone: The read stops 3 residues short of the end of the CDR3; the missing end is completed from the germline J gene. This chain uses TRBV5-4 with TRBJ2-1; TRBD2 agrees at 8 bases. V gave up 1 base and J gave up 7 bases; unmatched junction bases: 7. Germline-derived CDR1 and CDR2 are SGHNT and YYREEE (reference sequence). The CDR3 covers 15 residues. The DNA read from the CDR3 is TGTGCCAGCAGCTTGAAAGCGGGAGAGGGAAATGAG. Translating it yields CASSLKAGEGNE. The entire CDR3 sequence reads CASSLKAGEGNEQFF.

A remark on this clone: Sequencing ends 3 residues short of the CDR3 end; the germline J gene provides the rest. This chain joins TRBV18 and TRBJ2-7, with D maybe TRBD2 (6 bases). Germline CDR1 and CDR2: KGHSH and LQKENI. Trimming shortened V by 3 bases and J by 4 bases, and 16 bases separated the two germline ends. The CDR3 covers 15 residues. CDR3 sequence reads: CASSPPGLGEYEQYF. Partial CDR3 DNA: TGTGCCAGCTCACCCCCGGGACTTGGGGAATACGAG.

Remarks on this clone: The DNA ends 3 residues before the CDR3 does, and the rest of the CDR3 is filled in from the germline J gene. The chain employs TRBV11-2 and TRBJ1-1, with D tentatively TRBD1 (5 bases). The CDR3 runs to 13 residues. Germline CDR1 and CDR2: SGHAT and FQNNGV. V was pared by 1 base and J by 7 bases, with 10 bases between. CDR3 amino acids: CASSLGGGIEAFF. The sequenced part of the CDR3 DNA is TGTGCCAGCAGCTTAGGGGGGGGGATTGAA.

The CDR3 here is CASSFTGGATEAFF. The CDR3 bases that were read are TGTGCCAGCAGCTTCACAGGGGGCGCAACTGAA. The chain combines TRBV7-9 with TRBJ1-1, with TRBD1 matching over 9 bases. The DNA ends 3 residues before the CDR3 does, and the rest of the CDR3 is filled in from the germline J gene. This CDR3 spans 14 amino acids. J was trimmed by 5 bases and V by 3 bases; bases with no gene match: 4. Germline CDR1 and CDR2: SEHNR and FQNEAQ (reference sequence).

As concerns this clone: The CDR3 extends 3 residues past the end of the read, so its final part is completed from the germline J gene. This chain connects TRBV5-1 to TRBJ2-3, with 9 nucleotides matching TRBD2. The CDR3 contains 18 residues. After removal of 4 bases from V and 4 bases from J, the junction contained 16 bases not matched to a gene. Germline lookup yields CDR1 SGHRS and CDR2 YFSETQ. The chain's CDR3 is CASSLGAAGGLQSDTQYF. The sequenced CDR3 bases are TGCGCCAGCAGCCTGGGGGCAGCGGGAGGTCTCCAGTCAGATACG.

Turning to this clone: The read terminates 3 residues before the CDR3 end, so the remaining end is supplied by the germline J gene. V is TRBV7-6 and J is TRBJ2-2, with TRBD1 as a possible D gene (5 bases). CDR3 length: 15 residues. Germline V gene sequence: CDR1 SGHVS, CDR2 FNYEAQ. The V end lost 5 bases, the J end lost 0 bases, and 10 bases lay between the germline ends. CDR3 sequence: CASSRATANTGELFF. Incomplete CDR3 DNA: TGTGCCAGCAGCAGGGCGACAGCGAACACCGGGGAG.

On this clone: The read comes to an end 3 residues before the CDR3 does, leaving the germline J gene to fill in the end. J is TRBJ1-2 and V is TRBV20-1; a weak D match, TRBD1 (5 bases). The ends were cut back, 6 bases at V and 4 bases at J, with 9 bases in the middle. Germline V lookup: CDR1 DFQATT, CDR2 SNEGSKA (reference sequence). CDR3 length: 11 amino acids. The CDR3 bases that were read are TGCAGTGCCCCAAGGGGCTATGGC. Residues: CSAPRGYG. The entire CDR3 reads CSAPRGYGYTF.

Points on this clone: The sequenced fragment ends 3 residues before the CDR3 boundary, so the rest is inferred from the germline J gene. The chain joins TRBV29-1 to TRBJ2-3, with 10 bases matching TRBD2. The CDR3 sequence is 13 residues long. Germline-derived CDR1 and CDR2 are SQVTM and ANQGSEA. J was trimmed by 5 bases and V by 3 bases; bases with no gene match: 2. CDR3 in amino acids: CSVDPSGRDTQYF. CDR3 DNA, as far as it was read: TGCAGCGTTGATCCTAGCGGGAGAGATACG.

In the case of this clone: The CDR3 end is not reached by the read, which stops 3 residues before it; the germline J gene fills it in. J is TRBJ1-1 and V is TRBV6-2 or TRBV6-3; TRBD1 is a possible D gene (6 bases). Germline assignment: CDR1 MNHEY and CDR2 SVGEGT. This CDR3 has 13 residues. Deletions cut 8 bases from V and 4 bases from J, with 14 bases between. The CDR3 spells CASRWQGPTEAFF. The sequenced part of the CDR3 DNA is TGTGCCAGCCGATGGCAGGGGCCCACTGAA.

About this clone itself: The read ends 3 residues shy of where the CDR3 ends; the end is completed using the germline J gene. The chain recombines TRBV6-1 with TRBJ2-7; D is uncertain. Trimming took 3 bases from V and 0 from J, leaving 6 bases between them. This CDR3 has 13 amino acids. Germline-derived CDR1 and CDR2 are MNHNS and SASEGT. CDR3 bases read: TGTGCCAGCAGTGAGGTGGCCTCCTACGAG. It is translated as CASSEVASYE. The whole CDR3 sequence reads CASSEVASYEQYF.

Notes on this clone: Read data end 3 residues before the CDR3 end; the end is taken from the germline J gene. The rearrangement links TRBV27 to TRBJ2-7; 8 bases align to TRBD1. The CDR3 has 15 amino acids. CDR1 and CDR2 (germline): MNHEY, SMNVEV (reference sequence). V dropped 6 bases and J dropped 2; count of bases not matched to a gene: 9. CDR3: CASSGPGQETYEQYF. Partial CDR3 DNA: TGTGCCAGCAGCGGTCCGGGACAGGAAACCTACGAG.

The CDR3 spells CAWVRQGHYNEQFF. The covered CDR3 bases are TGTGCCTGGGTTCGACAGGGACATTACAATGAG. The chain is built from TRBV30 and TRBJ2-1; 7 bases match TRBD1. Read sequence stops 3 residues before the CDR3 end, and the germline J gene provides the missing end. This CDR3 comprises 14 residues. Germline CDR1 is GTSNPN and CDR2 is SVGIG (reference sequence). V shed 5 bases, J shed 4 bases, and the junction held 8 bases outside the gene matches.

As for this clone: Sequencing ends 3 residues short of the CDR3 end; the germline J gene provides the rest. The V call is TRBV2, the J call TRBJ2-2; D is ambiguous. This CDR3 comprises 13 residues. Trimming took off 7 bases at V and 5 bases at J, with 11 bases between the two ends. In germline, CDR1 is SNHLY, CDR2 FYNNEI. The covered CDR3 bases are TGTGCCAGCAAAGGGCGTTTGACCGGGGAG. Its protein product is CASKGRLTGE. In full, the CDR3 is CASKGRLTGELFF. Full variable domain (missing parts from reference TRBV2 and TRBJ2-2): EPEVTQTPSHQVTQMGQEVILRCVPISNHLYFYWYRQILGQKVEFLVSFYNNEISEKSEIFDDQFSVERPDGSNFTLKIRSTKLEDSAMYFCASKGRLTGELFFGEGSRLTVL.